This entry concerns a single T cell receptor beta chain. The record originates from a study of blood T cell repertoires in COVID-19. The method was immunoSEQ multiplex PCR; TCRdb's version includes in-frame clones alone and lacks a portion of them. Of approximately 90,000 clones in the sample, roughly 84% are singletons; the top ten hold approximately 25%. V was pared by 5 bases and J by 4 bases, with 18 bases of the junction left unmatched. Germline values: CDR1 LNHDA, CDR2 SQIVND (reference sequence). The CDR3 totals 18 residues. This receptor was identified in a man aged 55 to 70 with acute or convalescent COVID-19. V and J are TRBV19 and TRBJ2-3; 7 nucleotides match TRBD2. Sequencing was carried out using peripheral blood. CDR3 coding DNA: TGTGCCAGTAGTCCACCTTCTCCGCTAGCGGCCCGAGCAGATACGCAGTATTTT. Translating gives CASSPPSPLAARADTQYF.